The 25 T cell receptor beta chains listed next were all sequenced from one sample in a study of cytomegalovirus exposure and HLA in healthy donors. The study ran its PCR with 60 Vbeta and 13 Jbeta primers. Repertoires were generated with immunoSEQ multiplex PCR, while TCRdb's copy carries only in-frame clones and drops some. The sample records 95,000 to 150,000 clones, around three quarters being singletons. The specimen was PBMCs. All receptors derive from a man in his late teens or twenties in good health and CMV-seropositive.

The chain links TRBV13 to TRBJ2-5; D might be TRBD1 (5 bases). The V gene's germline CDR1 is PRHDT and CDR2 FYEKMQ (reference sequence). CDR3 length: 13 amino acids. The V end lost 4 bases, the J end lost 3 bases, and 9 bases lay between the germline ends. This chain's CDR3 is CASSYKGEETQYF. As DNA, the CDR3 is TGTGCCAGCAGCTACAAAGGGGAAGAGACCCAGTACTTC. Full variable domain (remainder filled in from reference TRBV13 and TRBJ2-5): AAGVIQSPRHLIKEKRETATLKCYPIPRHDTVYWYQQGPGQDPQFLISFYEKMQSDKGSIPDRFSAQQFSDYHSELNMSSLELGDSALYFCASSYKGEETQYFGPGTRLLVL.

This chain connects TRBV11-2 to TRBJ1-2; D may be TRBD1 (6 bases). Per germline, CDR1 SGHAT and CDR2 FQNNGV. With 6 bases removed from V and 7 bases from J, the gap between germline ends came to 15 bases. The CDR3 length is 13 residues. The CDR3 sequence: CASRQNRVLGYTF. The CDR3 DNA is TGTGCCAGCAGACAAAACAGGGTCCTTGGCTACACCTTC.

Worth noting for this clone: The same CDR3 arises from other DNA sequences in this sample as well. The genes are TRBV2 and TRBJ1-2; 8 bases align to TRBD1. This CDR3 region has 13 residues. Germline loops: CDR1 SNHLY, CDR2 FYNNEI. Germline trimming cut 4 bases from V and 2 bases from J; bases unmatched to any gene: 0. DNA of the CDR3: TGTGCCAGCAGTGGGACAGGGAACTATGGCTACACCTTC. Translated: CASSGTGNYGYTF.

The rearrangement uses TRBV7-9 and TRBJ1-4; weak D call: TRBD1 (5 bases). Germline assignment: CDR1 SEHNR and CDR2 FQNEAQ (reference sequence). This CDR3 spans 17 amino acids. V lost 1 base and J 0 bases, leaving 12 bases between the germline ends. The DNA of the CDR3 is TGTGCCAGCAGCTTAGTATGGGGGGTCGCAACTAATGAAAAACTGTTTTTT. Its protein is CASSLVWGVATNEKLFF.

This chain links TRBV5-1 with TRBJ2-4; 7 bases line up with TRBD1. V gave up 2 bases and J gave up 8 bases; unmatched junction bases: 13. Germline values: CDR1 SGHRS, CDR2 YFSETQ. CDR3 length: 16 amino acids. CDR3 sequence reads: CASSLTGTALRDIQYF. Written as DNA, the CDR3 is TGCGCCAGCAGCTTAACCGGGACAGCCTTGAGGGACATTCAGTACTTC.

This chain's CDR3 is CASTLDSSSYNEQFF. Written as DNA, the CDR3 is TGCGCCAGCACCCTTGACTCCAGCTCCTACAATGAGCAGTTCTTC. This chain links TRBV5-1 with TRBJ2-1, with D hard to call. This CDR3 has 15 amino acids. V was cut by 6 bases and J by 0 bases, with 13 bases left in between. Germline V gene lookup returns CDR1 SGHRS and CDR2 YFSETQ.

The sample holds a few counts of this clone. The chain combines TRBV9 with TRBJ1-4, with 8 positions matching TRBD1. The CDR3 spans 16 residues. The V gene end was trimmed by 0 bases and the J gene end by 7 bases; junction bases not matched to a gene: 8. The germline gives CDR1 SGDLS, CDR2 YYNGEE. CDR3 sequence: CASSVGVSDRAEKLFF. The CDR3 nucleotides are TGTGCCAGCAGCGTAGGGGTTTCGGACAGGGCTGAAAAACTGTTTTTT.

The V and J genes are TRBV27 and TRBJ2-5, with 8 bases lining up with TRBD1. The J call may be mistaken, given a closer DNA end match to TRBJ2-7. The length of the CDR3 is 16 residues. Per germline, CDR1 MNHEY and CDR2 SMNVEV (reference sequence). The CDR3 DNA follows: TGTGCCAGCAGTCCAACCCCGGGACAGGCACTCTACGAGCAGTACTTC. Translating it yields CASSPTPGQALYEQYF.

The chain has TRBV9 and TRBJ1-6; no clear D gene. Germline V gene lookup returns CDR1 SGDLS and CDR2 YYNGEE. The V gene lost 3 bases and the J gene lost 10 bases, with 8 bases spanning the gap. This CDR3 spans 12 amino acids. The CDR3 DNA is TGTGCCAGCAGCGCCTACAGCTCACCCCTCCACTTT. Residues: CASSAYSSPLHF.

The rearrangement links TRBV2 to TRBJ1-1, with D maybe TRBD1 (6 bases). The V gene lost 6 bases and the J gene lost 2 bases, with 13 bases spanning the gap. The CDR3 has 14 amino acids. CDR1 and CDR2 from the germline V gene are SNHLY and FYNNEI. CDR3 nucleotides: TGTGCCAGCAGAACTAGACAGGTTAACACTGAAGCTTTCTTT. It specifies CASRTRQVNTEAFF.

The chain joins TRBV5-5 to TRBJ2-3; D uncertain. In germline, CDR1 is SGHKS, CDR2 YYEKEE (reference sequence). The V end was cut by 0 bases, the J end by 0 bases, with 14 bases between. CDR3 length: 17 amino acids. The CDR3 spells CASSLGGVAVSTDTQYF. The DNA for the CDR3 is TGTGCCAGCAGCTTGGGTGGAGTCGCGGTGAGCACAGATACGCAGTATTTT.

This chain links TRBV19 with TRBJ1-1; a weak D match, TRBD1 (6 bases). Germline CDR1 LNHDA, CDR2 SQIVND (reference sequence). V gave up 0 bases and J gave up 7 bases, with 12 bases separating them. This CDR3 is built from 14 residues. The CDR3, as DNA: TGTGCCAGTAGTATAGACAGGGGAATTAATGAAGCTTTCTTT. Encoded protein: CASSIDRGINEAFF.

This clone was counted only a few times. The V gene is TRBV5-5, the J gene TRBJ1-2; possibly TRBD1 for D (6 bases). Between the trimmed V and J ends, which lost 4 bases and 4 bases, there was a span of 11 bases. The germline gives CDR1 SGHKS, CDR2 YYEKEE (reference sequence). This CDR3 is built from 13 residues. CDR3 protein: CASSLDRFYGYTF. CDR3 bases: TGTGCCAGCAGCCTGGACAGATTCTATGGCTACACCTTC. Based on the CDR3 plus reference TRBV5-5 and TRBJ1-2, the full variable domain is DAGVTQSPTHLIKTRGQQVTLRCSPISGHKSVSWYQQVLGQGPQFIFQYYEKEERGRGNFPDRFSARQFPNYSSELNVNALLLGDSALYLCASSLDRFYGYTFGSGTRLTVV.

V usage is TRBV29-1 and J usage is TRBJ1-3; D uncertain. This CDR3 has 13 amino acids. Germline V gives CDR1 SQVTM, CDR2 ANQGSEA. Trimming removed 5 bases from V and 0 bases from J, with 8 bases in between. The CDR3: CSVSVFSGNTIYF. For the CDR3, the DNA is TGCAGCGTTTCTGTTTTCTCTGGAAACACCATATATTTT.

The chain is built from TRBV11-3 and TRBJ2-1; the match to TRBD1 covers 8 bases. Trimming removed 3 bases from V and 2 bases from J; junction bases left unmatched: 6. Germline values: CDR1 SGHNT, CDR2 YENEEA. This CDR3 is built from 16 residues. CDR3 amino acids: CASSFGQGAPYNEQFF. The CDR3 region has the DNA TGTGCCAGCAGCTTCGGCCAGGGGGCCCCCTACAATGAGCAGTTCTTC.

This sequence joins TRBV5-1 and TRBJ2-5, with 8 bases aligning to TRBD2. The CDR3 extends over 16 amino acids. Losses at the gene ends were 0 bases for V and 5 bases for J; bases not matched to a gene: 9. Germline lookup yields CDR1 SGHRS and CDR2 YFSETQ. CDR3 amino acids: CASSLAGGTSRETQYF. DNA of the CDR3: TGCGCCAGCAGCTTGGCGGGGGGGACGAGCCGGGAGACCCAGTACTTC.

There are a few counts of this clone. This chain links TRBV27 with TRBJ2-2; tentative D call: TRBD2 (6 bases). Germline V CDR1 and CDR2: MNHEY, SMNVEV (reference sequence). The CDR3 has 15 amino acids. Trimming pared 8 bases from V and 6 bases from J, leaving 19 bases between. The CDR3 is CASGRFSREAGELFF. The CDR3 bases are TGTGCCAGCGGTCGATTTTCCAGGGAGGCCGGGGAGCTGTTTTTT.

This clone was counted a few times. V gene TRBV7-9 combines with J gene TRBJ1-1; no reliable D call. CDR1 and CDR2 from the germline V gene are SEHNR and FQNEAQ (reference sequence). V was pared by 8 bases and J by 4 bases, with 14 bases between. This CDR3 spans 13 amino acids. DNA for the CDR3: TGTGCCAGCCTCGGGATCAGCGGCACTGAAGCTTTCTTT. Its protein product is CASLGISGTEAFF.

The gene calls are TRBV20-1 and TRBJ1-1, with D unclear. Germline-derived CDR1 and CDR2 are DFQATT and SNEGSKA (reference sequence). V was pared by 1 base and J by 3 bases, with 3 bases between. The CDR3 has 11 residues. CDR3 DNA sequence: TGCAGTGCTAGAGCCGACACTGAAGCTTTCTTT. Its translation: CSARADTEAFF.

This clone was counted a few times. This chain uses TRBV28 with TRBJ1-2; possibly TRBD1 for D (6 bases). V lost 3 bases and J lost 10, with 12 bases in between. Germline values: CDR1 MDHEN, CDR2 SYDVKM. The CDR3 contains 12 residues. The CDR3 sequence: CASSFSGQNYTF. DNA for the CDR3: TGTGCCAGCAGTTTTTCTGGACAGAACTACACCTTC.

This chain joins TRBV5-8 and TRBJ1-3; no reliable D call. V was pared by 2 bases and J by 0 bases, with 9 bases between. Germline-derived CDR1 and CDR2 are SGHTS and YDEGEE. The CDR3 runs 15 residues. DNA for the CDR3: TGTGCCAGCAGCTTATTGGAGTCCTCTGGAAACACCATATATTTT. Amino acids: CASSLLESSGNTIYF.

The genes are TRBV4-1 and TRBJ1-2; 11 bases agree with TRBD1. The CDR3 extends over 16 amino acids. Germline CDR1 and CDR2: MGHRA and YSYEKL. The ends lost 0 bases at V and 5 bases at J; junction bases unmatched: 5. For the CDR3, the DNA is TGCGCCAGCAGCCAAGAAGGCGGGACAGGGGGTTATGGCTACACCTTC. It is translated as CASSQEGGTGGYGYTF.

This clone has a single count. J is TRBJ2-7 and V is TRBV5-1; D gene unclear. This CDR3 is 15 amino acids long. Trimming took off 0 bases at V and 3 bases at J, with 13 bases between the two ends. Per the germline V gene, CDR1 is SGHRS and CDR2 is YFSETQ. This CDR3 is CASSLDPRFHYEQYF. In nucleotides, the CDR3 is TGCGCCAGCAGCTTGGACCCTAGGTTTCACTACGAGCAGTACTTC.

This clone was counted a few times. V and J are TRBV27 and TRBJ1-3; no reliable D call. This CDR3 spans 14 amino acids. Germline loops: CDR1 MNHEY, CDR2 SMNVEV (reference sequence). Trimming took 6 bases from V and 4 from J, leaving 13 bases between them. The CDR3 here is CASRNTGSGNTIYF. CDR3 sequence (DNA): TGTGCCAGCAGGAACACGGGTTCGGGAAACACCATATATTTT.

V and J are TRBV16 and TRBJ2-1; 7 nucleotides match TRBD2. Looked up from germline, CDR1 is KGHSY and CDR2 is FQNENV. Germline trimming cut 5 bases from V and 1 base from J; bases unmatched to any gene: 5. This CDR3 region has 15 residues. The CDR3 bases are TGTGCCAGCAGCGGGGGGGGGAAATCCTACAATGAGCAGTTCTTC. It encodes CASSGGGKSYNEQFF.